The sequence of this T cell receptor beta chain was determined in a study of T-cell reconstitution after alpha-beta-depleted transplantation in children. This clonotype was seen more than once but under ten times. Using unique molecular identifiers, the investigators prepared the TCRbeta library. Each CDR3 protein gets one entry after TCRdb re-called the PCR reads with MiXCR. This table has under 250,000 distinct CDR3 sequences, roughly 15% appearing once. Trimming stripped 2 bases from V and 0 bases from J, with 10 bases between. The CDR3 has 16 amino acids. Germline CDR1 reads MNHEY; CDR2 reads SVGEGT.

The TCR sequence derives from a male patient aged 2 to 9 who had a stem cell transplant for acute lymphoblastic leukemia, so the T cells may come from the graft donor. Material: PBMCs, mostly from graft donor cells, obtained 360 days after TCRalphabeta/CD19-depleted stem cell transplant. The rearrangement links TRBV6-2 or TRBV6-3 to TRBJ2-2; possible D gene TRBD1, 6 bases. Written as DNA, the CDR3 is TGTGCCAGCAGTTACGTGGGACACACGAACACCGGGGAGCTGTTTTTT. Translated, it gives CASSYVGHTNTGELFF.